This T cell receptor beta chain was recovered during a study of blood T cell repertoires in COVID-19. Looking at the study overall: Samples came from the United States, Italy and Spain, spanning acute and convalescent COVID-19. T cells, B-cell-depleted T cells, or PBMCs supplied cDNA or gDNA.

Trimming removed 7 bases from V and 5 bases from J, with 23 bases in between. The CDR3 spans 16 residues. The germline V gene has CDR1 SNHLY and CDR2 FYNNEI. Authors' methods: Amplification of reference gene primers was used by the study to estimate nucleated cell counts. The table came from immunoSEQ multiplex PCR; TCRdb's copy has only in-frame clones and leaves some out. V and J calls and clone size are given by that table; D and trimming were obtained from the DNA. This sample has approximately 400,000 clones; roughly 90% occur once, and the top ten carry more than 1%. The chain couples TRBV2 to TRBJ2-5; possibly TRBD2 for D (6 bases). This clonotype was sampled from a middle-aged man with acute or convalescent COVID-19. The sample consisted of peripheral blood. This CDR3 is CASTKDGAGSWETQYF. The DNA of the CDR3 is TGTGCCAGCACCAAAGACGGGGCGGGGTCTTGGGAGACCCAGTACTTC.